This record looks at one T cell receptor beta chain sequence and its context. Antigen: not known. Using its own MiXCR run on the reads, TCRdb lists one record per CDR3 protein. This table holds about 130,000 distinct CDR3 sequences, 24% found once. The sample comes from a study of T cell repertoires in cytomegalovirus infection. This CDR3 is built from 15 residues. Germline V lookup: CDR1 MDHEN, CDR2 SYDVKM. V lost 5 bases and J lost 3, with 15 bases in between. The chain has TRBV28 and TRBJ2-3; D is possibly TRBD2 (5 bases). Sequencing was done on a sample of PBMCs, sequenced either directly or after in vitro stimulation (not recorded which). This sequence was found in a human donor in good health (CMV status not recorded). Some clones in this sample may be carry-over from other donors' samples. The CDR3 region has the DNA TGTGCCAGCAGTCTCCGGGAAGGGTTTACAGATACGCAGTATTTT. Its protein is CASSLREGFTDTQYF.